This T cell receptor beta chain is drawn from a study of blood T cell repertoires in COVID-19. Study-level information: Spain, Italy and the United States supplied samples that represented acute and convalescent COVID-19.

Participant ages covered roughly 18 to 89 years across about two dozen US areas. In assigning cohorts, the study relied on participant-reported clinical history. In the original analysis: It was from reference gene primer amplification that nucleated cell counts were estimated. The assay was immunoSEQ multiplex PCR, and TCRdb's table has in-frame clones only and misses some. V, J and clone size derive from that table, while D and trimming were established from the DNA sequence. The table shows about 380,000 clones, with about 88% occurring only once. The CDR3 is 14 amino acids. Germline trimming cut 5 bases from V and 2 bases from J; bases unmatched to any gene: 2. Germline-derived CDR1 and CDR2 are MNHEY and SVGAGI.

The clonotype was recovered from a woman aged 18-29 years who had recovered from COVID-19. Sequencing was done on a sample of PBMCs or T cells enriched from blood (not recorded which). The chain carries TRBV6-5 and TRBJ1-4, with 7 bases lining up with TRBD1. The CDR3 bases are TGTGCCAGCAGTCAACAGGGGACTAATGAAAAACTGTTTTTT. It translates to CASSQQGTNEKLFF.